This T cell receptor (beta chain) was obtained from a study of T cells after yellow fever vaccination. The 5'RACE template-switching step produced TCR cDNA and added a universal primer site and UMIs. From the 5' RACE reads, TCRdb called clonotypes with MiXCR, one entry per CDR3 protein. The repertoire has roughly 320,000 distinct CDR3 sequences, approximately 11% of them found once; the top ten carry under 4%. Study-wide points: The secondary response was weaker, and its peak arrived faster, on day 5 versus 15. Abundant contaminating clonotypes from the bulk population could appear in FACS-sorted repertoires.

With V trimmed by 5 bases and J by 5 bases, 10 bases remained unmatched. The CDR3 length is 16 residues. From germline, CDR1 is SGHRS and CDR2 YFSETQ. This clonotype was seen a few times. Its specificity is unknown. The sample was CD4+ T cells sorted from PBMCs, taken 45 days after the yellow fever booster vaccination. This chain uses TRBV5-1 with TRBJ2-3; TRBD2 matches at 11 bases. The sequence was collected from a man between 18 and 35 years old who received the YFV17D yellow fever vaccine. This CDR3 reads CASSVIAGGQGDTQYF. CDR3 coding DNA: TGCGCCAGCAGTGTAATAGCGGGGGGGCAGGGAGATACGCAGTATTTT.